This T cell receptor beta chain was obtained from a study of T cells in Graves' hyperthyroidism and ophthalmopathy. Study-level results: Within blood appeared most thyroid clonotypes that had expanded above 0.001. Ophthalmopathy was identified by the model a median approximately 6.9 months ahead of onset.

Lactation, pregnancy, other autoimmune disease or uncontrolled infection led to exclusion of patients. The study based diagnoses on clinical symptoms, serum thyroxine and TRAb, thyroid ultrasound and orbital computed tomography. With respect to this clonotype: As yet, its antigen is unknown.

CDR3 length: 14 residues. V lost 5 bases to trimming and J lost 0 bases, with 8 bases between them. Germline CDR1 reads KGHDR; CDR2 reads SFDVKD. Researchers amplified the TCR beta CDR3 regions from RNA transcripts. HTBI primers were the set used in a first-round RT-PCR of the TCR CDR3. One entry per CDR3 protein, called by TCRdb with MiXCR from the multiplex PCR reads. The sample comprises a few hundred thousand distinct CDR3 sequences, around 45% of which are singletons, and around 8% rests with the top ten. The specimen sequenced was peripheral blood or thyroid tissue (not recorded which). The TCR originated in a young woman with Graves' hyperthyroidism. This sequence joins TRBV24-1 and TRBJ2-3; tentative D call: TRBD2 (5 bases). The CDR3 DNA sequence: TGTGCCACCAGTGCGTGGGAGAGCACAGATACGCAGTATTTT. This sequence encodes CATSAWESTDTQYF.